There are a few counts of the clone carrying this TCR beta chain. Its matching antigen is unknown. This sample stems from a study of CD8 T cells in ankylosing spondylitis. Points from the study as a whole: In ankylosing spondylitis patients, matched synovial fluid reportedly showed significant enrichment of disease-linked clones. Disease-linked clones, CD8+, were relatively rare in peripheral blood. Some motif variants were previously reported in reactive arthritis synovial fluid and blood. Seven to nine highly homologous variants formed a TCR beta motif that appeared characteristic of ankylosing spondylitis blood.

The germline V gene encodes CDR1 SEHNR and CDR2 FQNEAQ (reference sequence). Trimming cost V 4 bases and J 0 bases; bases outside gene matches: 4. The CDR3 has 16 residues. TCRdb used MiXCR to reprocess the 5' RACE reads, holding one entry per CDR3 protein. The data show about 39,000 distinct CDR3 sequences, approximately 10% seen once. The sample comprised blood, either unsorted or a sorted T cell fraction (not recorded which). This chain joins TRBV7-9 and TRBJ2-2; 8 bases are shared with TRBD1. The receptor was derived from a male donor with ankylosing spondylitis or in good health (not recorded which). In DNA, the CDR3 is TGTGCCAGCAGCTCCGACAGGGGCCCGAACACCGGGGAGCTGTTTTTT. This codes for CASSSDRGPNTGELFF.